This TCR beta chain is drawn from a study of shared clonotypes between healthy human individuals. Libraries were prepared by immunoSEQ multiplex PCR; TCRdb keeps only in-frame clonotypes and omits some of them. In the table there are about 2.5 million clones, 92% of which are singletons. The CDR3 totals 11 residues. V was clipped by 7 bases and J by 5 bases, with 11 bases between them. The germline V gene has CDR1 SQVTM and CDR2 ANQGSEA. The specimen sequenced was naive CD4+ T cells from PBMCs. Subset indicated: CD45RA+ positively selected. The receptor was isolated from a man younger than 35 in good health. Some clones in this sample may be carry-over from other donors' samples. V is TRBV29-1 and J is TRBJ2-5, with D unresolved. The CDR3 DNA reads as TGCAGCGCTCTGAGCGTCGAGACCCAGTACTTC. It translates to CSALSVETQYF.